This T cell receptor (beta chain) was documented in a study of blood T cells in healthy people across ages. With a J-beta primer mix and a sample-barcoded 5' primer, a second PCR ran 7 to 11 cycles. TCRdb re-called the 5' RACE reads with MiXCR, one entry per CDR3 protein. The data contain some 780,000 distinct CDR3 sequences, roughly three fifths of them seen just once; the ten biggest clones take up 20% to 30%. V gave up 2 bases and J gave up 2 bases, with 4 bases separating them. The germline V gene has CDR1 SGHRS and CDR2 YFSETQ. This CDR3 contains 12 residues. This receptor was taken from a man aged 35-49 years in good health. The genes are TRBV5-1 and TRBJ2-5; D ambiguous. The sample consisted of blood. CDR3 nucleotides: TGCGCCAGCAGCTTTCCGCAAGAGACCCAGTACTTC. This encodes CASSFPQETQYF.